Shown below are 22 T cell receptor beta chains from a single sample sequenced in a study of shared clonotypes between healthy human individuals. The data were produced by immunoSEQ multiplex PCR, yet TCRdb's version contains in-frame clones alone and is incomplete. The sample consists of about 2 million clones, about 95% of them appearing once. The sequenced sample was naive CD4+ T cells sorted from blood. Subset defined: CD45RA+ positively selected. These receptors came from a man aged 18 to 30 in good health.

This clone occurred once. This chain links TRBV27 with TRBJ2-7, with D possibly matching TRBD2 (5 bases). The length of the CDR3 is 14 residues. V lost 6 bases to trimming and J lost 2 bases, with 14 bases between them. The germline V gene encodes CDR1 MNHEY and CDR2 SMNVEV (reference sequence). The DNA of the CDR3 is TGTGCCAGCAGCAGCGGCCTACGAACCTACGAGCAGTACTTC. Its translation: CASSSGLRTYEQYF.

J is TRBJ1-4 and V is TRBV4-3; possible D gene TRBD1, 5 bases. Germline V lookup: CDR1 LGHNA, CDR2 YSLEER. This CDR3 region has 15 residues. The V end lost 0 bases, the J end lost 8 bases, and 13 bases lay between the germline ends. The CDR3 nucleotides read TGCGCCAGCAGCCAAGAAGCGGGGGAGGGAGAAAAACTGTTTTTT. Translated, it gives CASSQEAGEGEKLFF.

The chain joins TRBV7-6 to TRBJ2-1; tentative D call: TRBD1 (6 bases). The germline V gene encodes CDR1 SGHVS and CDR2 FNYEAQ. The CDR3 has 14 residues. The V end lost 5 bases, the J end lost 8 bases, and 16 bases lay between the germline ends. The CDR3 protein is CASSRAIQGHEQFF. CDR3 coding DNA: TGTGCCAGCAGCCGCGCAATACAGGGCCATGAGCAGTTCTTC.

Details on this clone: Additional DNA sequences in this sample encode the identical CDR3. The V gene is TRBV5-1, the J gene TRBJ2-7; D is ambiguous. The germline gives CDR1 SGHRS, CDR2 YFSETQ. The CDR3 extends over 13 amino acids. V shed 2 bases and J shed 0 bases, with 6 bases lying between them. CDR3 sequence reads: CASSFLSSYEQYF. CDR3 in DNA: TGCGCCAGCAGCTTTCTGAGCTCCTACGAGCAGTACTTC.

This chain connects TRBV13 to TRBJ2-3, with D perhaps assigned TRBD1 or TRBD2 (5 bases each). In germline, CDR1 is PRHDT, CDR2 FYEKMQ (reference sequence). CDR3 length: 12 amino acids. The ends were cut back, 5 bases at V and 4 bases at J, with 7 bases in the middle. In nucleotides, the CDR3 is TGTGCCAGCAGCCGGGACGCAGATACGCAGTATTTT. Its protein is CASSRDADTQYF.

Only one count was recorded for this clone. V usage is TRBV27 and J usage is TRBJ2-1; possibly TRBD2 for D (5 bases). This CDR3 has 14 residues. Looked up from germline, CDR1 is MNHEY and CDR2 is SMNVEV (reference sequence). V was trimmed by 4 bases and J by 4 bases, leaving 11 bases between them. The CDR3 spells CASSSRLRYNEQFF. The CDR3 DNA reads TGTGCCAGCAGTTCACGACTACGATACAATGAGCAGTTCTTC.

Remarks on this clone: Additional DNA sequences in this sample encode the identical CDR3. This chain connects TRBV18 to TRBJ1-5; the match to TRBD1 covers 10 bases. After removal of 6 bases from V and 5 bases from J, the junction contained 1 base not matched to a gene. Germline loops: CDR1 KGHSH, CDR2 LQKENI. The CDR3 runs to 13 residues. CDR3 nucleotide sequence: TGTGCCAGCTCTGGGACAGGGGATCAGCCCCAGCATTTT. This codes for CASSGTGDQPQHF.

The V gene is TRBV2, the J gene TRBJ2-7; D is ambiguous. Deletions cut 3 bases from V and 1 base from J, with 10 bases between. CDR3 size: 14 residues. The germline V gene encodes CDR1 SNHLY and CDR2 FYNNEI. Written as DNA, the CDR3 is TGTGCCAGCAGTGATCAGACCTATTCCTACGAGCAGTACTTC. Protein sequence: CASSDQTYSYEQYF. The whole variable domain, filled in from reference TRBV2 and TRBJ2-7, reads EPEVTQTPSHQVTQMGQEVILRCVPISNHLYFYWYRQILGQKVEFLVSFYNNEISEKSEIFDDQFSVERPDGSNFTLKIRSTKLEDSAMYFCASSDQTYSYEQYFGPGTRLTVT.

In the case of this clone: The sample contains more than one DNA sequence encoding this CDR3. V gene TRBV7-9 combines with J gene TRBJ1-6; D unresolved. Germline CDR1 is SEHNR and CDR2 is FQNEAQ (reference sequence). The CDR3 consists of 13 residues. V lost 0 bases and J lost 9, with 6 bases in between. Here the CDR3 reads CASSLAGSSPLHF. Written as DNA, the CDR3 is TGTGCCAGCAGCTTAGCTGGCAGTTCACCCCTCCACTTT. Full variable domain (missing parts from reference TRBV7-9 and TRBJ1-6): DTGVSQNPRHKITKRGQNVTFRCDPISEHNRLYWYRQTLGQGPEFLTYFQNEAQLEKSRLLSDRFSAERPKGSFSTLEIQRTEQGDSAMYLCASSLAGSSPLHFGNGTRLTVT.

This clone was detected only a few times. The V call is TRBV18, the J call TRBJ1-2, with TRBD1 as a possible D gene (5 bases). The length of the CDR3 is 15 residues. The germline gives CDR1 KGHSH, CDR2 LQKENI. Trimming pared 0 bases from V and 5 bases from J, leaving 13 bases between. The CDR3 loop reads CASSPPSGGNYGYTF. The CDR3 coding sequence is TGTGCCAGCTCACCACCGTCCGGGGGGAATTATGGCTACACCTTC. Filled out from reference TRBV18 and TRBJ1-2, the complete variable domain reads NAGVMQNPRHLVRRRGQEARLRCSPMKGHSHVYWYRQLPEEGLKFMVYLQKENIIDESGMPKERFSAEFPKEGPSILRIQQVVRGDSAAYFCASSPPSGGNYGYTFGSGTRLTVV.

CDR3 nucleotide sequence: TGTGCCAGCAGGAGAGACAGGGACAATCAGCCCCAGCATTTT. It translates to CASRRDRDNQPQHF. The rearrangement joins TRBV6-1 to TRBJ1-5; TRBD1 matches 7 bases. CDR3 length equals 14 residues. The germline V gene has CDR1 MNHNS and CDR2 SASEGT. The junction had 5 bases not matched to a gene; V was cut back by 6 bases and J by 3 bases.

This chain joins TRBV19 and TRBJ2-7; TRBD1 matches at 8 bases. V was clipped by 8 bases and J by 2 bases; unmatched bases: 11. CDR3 size: 15 residues. Per germline, CDR1 LNHDA and CDR2 SQIVND (reference sequence). The CDR3 loop reads CASLDRGTGPYEQYF. CDR3 coding DNA: TGTGCCAGTTTAGACAGGGGAACGGGACCCTACGAGCAGTACTTC.

The chain has TRBV5-5 and TRBJ1-2, with TRBD1 matching 7 bases. Germline V gene data show CDR1 as SGHKS and CDR2 as YYEKEE (reference sequence). Losses at the gene ends were 2 bases for V and 2 bases for J; bases not matched to a gene: 9. CDR3 length equals 16 residues. The CDR3 region has the DNA TGTGCCAGCAGCTTTGAAAGGGGGCGCGAGAACTATGGCTACACCTTC. It yields the protein CASSFERGRENYGYTF.

The V gene is TRBV5-6, the J gene TRBJ2-7, with D maybe TRBD2 (6 bases). The CDR3 length is 13 residues. In germline, CDR1 is SGHDT, CDR2 YYEEEE. Trimming removed 7 bases from V and 0 bases from J, with 11 bases in between. In DNA form, the CDR3 reads TGTGCCAGCCGGATGGGGGGCTCCTACGAGCAGTACTTC. It translates to CASRMGGSYEQYF. The complete variable domain, with remaining parts taken from reference TRBV5-6 and TRBJ2-7, reads DAGVTQSPTHLIKTRGQQVTLRCSPKSGHDTVSWYQQALGQGPQFIFQYYEEEERQRGNFPDRFSGHQFPNYSSELNVNALLLGDSALYLCASRMGGSYEQYFGPGTRLTVT.

With respect to this clone: Other DNA sequences from this sample encode an identical CDR3 as well. The rearrangement links TRBV20-1 to TRBJ2-5; D is unclear. Germline CDR1 is DFQATT and CDR2 is SNEGSKA (reference sequence). Trimming pared 6 bases from V and 3 bases from J, leaving 5 bases between. This CDR3 is 10 amino acids long. CDR3: CSALKETQYF. The CDR3 DNA is TGCAGTGCCCTCAAAGAGACCCAGTACTTC.

The CDR3 loop is CASSPQDRANYEQYF. The CDR3, as DNA: TGTGCCAGCTCACCCCAGGACAGGGCTAACTACGAGCAGTACTTC. The chain is built from TRBV18 and TRBJ2-7; 8 bases line up with TRBD1. The CDR3 consists of 15 residues. V lost 3 bases, J lost 3 bases, and 7 bases stayed unmatched. Per the germline V gene, CDR1 is KGHSH and CDR2 is LQKENI.

The chain employs TRBV14 and TRBJ1-1; D is perhaps TRBD1 (5 bases). The CDR3 contains 15 residues. V dropped 4 bases and J dropped 5 bases, with 17 bases sitting between them. The germline V gene encodes CDR1 SGHDN and CDR2 FVKESK. CDR3 sequence: CASSPRFGGRTEAFF. Here the CDR3 DNA reads TGTGCCAGCAGCCCGCGATTCGGGGGTAGGACTGAAGCTTTCTTT.

The rearrangement joins TRBV2 to TRBJ2-5, with TRBD1 matching 7 bases. CDR1 is SNHLY, CDR2 FYNNEI, per germline. This CDR3 region has 13 residues. The junction had 5 bases not matched to a gene; V was cut back by 5 bases and J by 5 bases. The CDR3 spells CASSPQGRETQYF. In DNA form, the CDR3 reads TGTGCCAGCAGTCCACAGGGGCGCGAGACCCAGTACTTC. Full variable domain (remainder filled in from reference TRBV2 and TRBJ2-5): EPEVTQTPSHQVTQMGQEVILRCVPISNHLYFYWYRQILGQKVEFLVSFYNNEISEKSEIFDDQFSVERPDGSNFTLKIRSTKLEDSAMYFCASSPQGRETQYFGPGTRLLVL.

The chain combines TRBV10-3 with TRBJ2-2; perhaps TRBD1 as D (6 bases). Germline V gene sequence: CDR1 ENHRY, CDR2 SYGVKD. V was shortened by 3 bases and J by 5 bases, with 13 bases between the two germline ends. The CDR3 has 15 residues. The CDR3 loop is CAISETLQGTGELFF. In DNA, the CDR3 is TGTGCCATCAGTGAAACTTTACAGGGTACCGGGGAGCTGTTTTTT.

This chain links TRBV27 with TRBJ1-6; 9 bases agree with TRBD1. CDR3 length equals 16 residues. With 6 bases clipped from V and 7 bases from J, the junction kept 10 bases outside the gene matches. Germline loops: CDR1 MNHEY, CDR2 SMNVEV (reference sequence). The CDR3, as DNA: TGTGCCAGCAGGTCCACAGGGGGCTCTCAAAATTCACCCCTCCACTTT. Encoded protein: CASRSTGGSQNSPLHF.

The chain employs TRBV2 and TRBJ1-4, with D possibly being TRBD1 (5 bases). CDR1 and CDR2 (germline): SNHLY, FYNNEI. V lost 9 bases, J lost 5 bases, and 16 bases lay in between. CDR3 size: 14 residues. The CDR3: CASADGAANEKLFF. CDR3 DNA sequence: TGTGCCAGTGCGGACGGGGCGGCCAATGAAAAACTGTTTTTT.

A single count supports this clone. The V and J genes are TRBV7-2 and TRBJ2-3, with D unresolved. The ends were cut back, 1 base at V and 2 bases at J, with 7 bases in the middle. This CDR3 spans 14 amino acids. Per germline, CDR1 SGHTA and CDR2 FQGNSA. The CDR3 sequence: CASSLGLPTDTQYF. The CDR3 DNA reads TGTGCCAGCAGCTTAGGGCTTCCCACAGATACGCAGTATTTT. Full variable domain (outside the CDR3, taken from reference TRBV7-2 and TRBJ2-3): GAGVSQSPSNKVTEKGKDVELRCDPISGHTALYWYRQSLGQGLEFLIYFQGNSAPDKSGLPSDRFSAERTGGSVSTLTIQRTQQEDSAVYLCASSLGLPTDTQYFGPGTRLTVL.